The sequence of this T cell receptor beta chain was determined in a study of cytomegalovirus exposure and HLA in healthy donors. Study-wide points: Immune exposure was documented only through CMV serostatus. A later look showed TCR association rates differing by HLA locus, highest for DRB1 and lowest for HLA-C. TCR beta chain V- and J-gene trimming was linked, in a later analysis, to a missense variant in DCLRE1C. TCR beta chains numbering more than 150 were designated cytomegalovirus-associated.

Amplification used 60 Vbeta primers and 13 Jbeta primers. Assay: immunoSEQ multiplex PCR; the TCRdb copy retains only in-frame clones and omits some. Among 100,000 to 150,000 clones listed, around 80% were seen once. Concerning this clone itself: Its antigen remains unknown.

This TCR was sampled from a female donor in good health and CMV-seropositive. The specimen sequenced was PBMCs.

The CDR3 nucleotides are TGTGCCAGCAGCCAAGGTCCACTAGCGGGGGTCACAGATACGCAGTATTTT. Encoded protein: CASSQGPLAGVTDTQYF. The rearrangement links TRBV14 to TRBJ2-3, with 11 positions matching TRBD2. CDR1 and CDR2 (germline): SGHDN, FVKESK. The CDR3 is made up of 17 amino acids. Unmatched junction bases numbered 5, after V lost 1 base and J lost 2 bases.